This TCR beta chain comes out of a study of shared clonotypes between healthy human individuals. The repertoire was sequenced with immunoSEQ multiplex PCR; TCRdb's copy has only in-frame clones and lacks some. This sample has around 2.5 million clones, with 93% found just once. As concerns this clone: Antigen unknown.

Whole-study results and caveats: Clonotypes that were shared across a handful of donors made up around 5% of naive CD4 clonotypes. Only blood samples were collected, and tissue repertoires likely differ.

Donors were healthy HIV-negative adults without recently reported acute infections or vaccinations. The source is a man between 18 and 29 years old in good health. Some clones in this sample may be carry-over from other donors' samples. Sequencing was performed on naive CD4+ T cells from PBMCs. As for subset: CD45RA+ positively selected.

The CDR3 loop reads CASSWRGQVDNEQFF. The CDR3 nucleotides read TGTGCCAGCAGCTGGAGGGGGCAGGTCGACAATGAGCAGTTCTTC. The chain combines TRBV5-6 with TRBJ2-1; the D gene is possibly TRBD1 (7 bases). With 3 bases removed from V and 5 bases from J, the gap between germline ends came to 15 bases. The CDR3 has 15 amino acids. The germline CDR1 and CDR2 sequences are SGHDT and YYEEEE.